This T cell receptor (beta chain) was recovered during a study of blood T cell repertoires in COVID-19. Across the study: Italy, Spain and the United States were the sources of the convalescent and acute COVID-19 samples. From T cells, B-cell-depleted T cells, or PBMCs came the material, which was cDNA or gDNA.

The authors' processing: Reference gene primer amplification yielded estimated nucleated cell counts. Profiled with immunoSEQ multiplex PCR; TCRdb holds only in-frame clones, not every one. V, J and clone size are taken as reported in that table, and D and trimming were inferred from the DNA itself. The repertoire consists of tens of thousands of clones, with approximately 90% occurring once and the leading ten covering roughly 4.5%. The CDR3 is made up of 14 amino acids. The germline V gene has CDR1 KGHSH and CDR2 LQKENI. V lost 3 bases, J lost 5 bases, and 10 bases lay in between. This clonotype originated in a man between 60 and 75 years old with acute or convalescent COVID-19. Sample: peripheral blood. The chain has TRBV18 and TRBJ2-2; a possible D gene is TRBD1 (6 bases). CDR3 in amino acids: CASSPLQGTGELFF. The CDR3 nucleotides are TGTGCCAGCTCACCCCTACAGGGAACCGGGGAGCTGTTTTTT.